These 27 T cell receptor beta chains came from one sample sequenced in a study of cytomegalovirus exposure and HLA in healthy donors. Only in-frame clones appear in the TCRdb table, and some are missing; sequencing was by immunoSEQ multiplex PCR. This sample has 150,000 to 200,000 clones, with more than 75% found just once. The sequenced sample consisted of PBMCs. The origin of the receptors is a man in his thirties or forties in good health and CMV-seropositive.

The chain carries TRBV7-8 and TRBJ2-4; D is unclear. Germline V gene sequence: CDR1 SGHVS, CDR2 FQNEAQ. The V and J ends lost 5 bases and 0 bases respectively, with 14 bases between them. The CDR3 runs to 16 residues. The CDR3 loop reads CASSERQALAKNIQYF. CDR3 sequence (DNA): TGTGCCAGCAGCGAACGACAAGCTCTAGCCAAAAACATTCAGTACTTC.

This rearrangement joins TRBV6-1 to TRBJ2-7; no clear D. Between the trimmed V and J ends, which lost 9 bases and 0 bases, there was a span of 18 bases. This CDR3 has 15 residues. The germline V gene has CDR1 MNHNS and CDR2 SASEGT. CDR3 sequence reads: CASLTPSGHSYEQYF. The CDR3 DNA is TGTGCCAGTCTGACCCCGTCGGGCCACTCCTACGAGCAGTACTTC.

The chain has TRBV4-1 and TRBJ1-1; no clear D. Trimming removed 1 base at V and 1 base at J, with 7 bases between. Germline V gene sequence: CDR1 MGHRA, CDR2 YSYEKL. The CDR3 covers 14 residues. The CDR3 coding sequence is TGCGCCAGCAGCCAAGTCCTGGGGAACACTGAAGCTTTCTTT. This codes for CASSQVLGNTEAFF.

This sequence joins TRBV4-1 and TRBJ2-7; D gene unclear. V gave up 0 bases and J gave up 6 bases, with 9 bases separating them. Germline V gene lookup returns CDR1 MGHRA and CDR2 YSYEKL. This CDR3 contains 13 residues. CDR3 residues: CASSQDTYTEQYF. The DNA of the CDR3 is TGCGCCAGCAGCCAAGATACTTACACCGAGCAGTACTTC.

The chain combines TRBV30 with TRBJ2-7, with D uncertain. V was pared by 0 bases and J by 5 bases, with 14 bases between. The CDR3 extends over 14 amino acids. Germline-derived CDR1 and CDR2 are GTSNPN and SVGIG (reference sequence). This chain's CDR3 is CAWSVQPRKHEQYF. Written as DNA, the CDR3 is TGTGCCTGGAGTGTACAGCCACGGAAGCACGAGCAGTACTTC.

This rearrangement joins TRBV6-5 to TRBJ2-5; D unresolved. This CDR3 is 15 amino acids long. Trimming took 2 bases from V and 1 from J, leaving 11 bases between them. Germline V gene lookup returns CDR1 MNHEY and CDR2 SVGAGI. CDR3 bases: TGTGCCAGCAGTTACGGGCAGGATAGCCAAGAGACCCAGTACTTC. Protein product: CASSYGQDSQETQYF.

The chain links TRBV4-2 to TRBJ2-7, with D perhaps TRBD1 or TRBD2 (5 bases each). This CDR3 region has 15 residues. Germline V CDR1 and CDR2: LGHNA, YNFKEQ. Trimming cost V 4 bases and J 1 base, with 14 bases left between them. The CDR3 DNA reads TGTGCCAGCAGCCCTGGCTTGGGGGAATCCTACGAGCAGTACTTC. Protein product: CASSPGLGESYEQYF.

The chain carries TRBV6-5 and TRBJ2-7; D gene ambiguous. The germline V gene encodes CDR1 MNHEY and CDR2 SVGAGI. There are 16 residues in the CDR3. The V end lost 0 bases, the J end lost 3 bases, and 15 bases lay between the germline ends. For the CDR3, the DNA is TGTGCCAGCAGTTACTCTTCAGTAACGGCCAACTACGAGCAGTACTTC. Amino acids: CASSYSSVTANYEQYF.

The chain recombines TRBV15 with TRBJ2-3; a weak D match, TRBD1 (6 bases). The CDR3 loop spans 15 amino acids. In germline, CDR1 is LNHNV, CDR2 YYDKDF (reference sequence). Trimming left V 0 bases short and J 4 bases short, with 11 bases between. The CDR3 here is CATSREQGRADTQYF. Written as DNA, the CDR3 is TGTGCCACCAGCAGAGAACAGGGAAGGGCAGATACGCAGTATTTT. Supplemented by reference TRBV15 and TRBJ2-3, the full variable domain reads DAMVIQNPRYQVTQFGKPVTLSCSQTLNHNVMYWYQQKSSQAPKLLFHYYDKDFNNEADTPDNFQSRRPNTSFCFLDIRSPGLGDTAMYLCATSREQGRADTQYFGPGTRLTVL.

Details on this clone: Other nucleotide sequences from this sample produce the same CDR3. This chain links TRBV5-1 with TRBJ2-1; D perhaps matches TRBD2 (5 bases). Between the trimmed V and J ends, which lost 0 bases and 7 bases, there was a span of 8 bases. Germline V gene data show CDR1 as SGHRS and CDR2 as YFSETQ. The CDR3 has 13 amino acids. This CDR3 is CASSLAGGNEQFF. The CDR3 DNA follows: TGCGCCAGCAGCTTGGCCGGAGGAAATGAGCAGTTCTTC.

This chain connects TRBV7-9 to TRBJ1-1; no reliable D call. The CDR3 loop spans 12 amino acids. From germline, CDR1 is SEHNR and CDR2 FQNEAQ (reference sequence). V was trimmed by 7 bases and J by 3 bases, leaving 9 bases between them. As DNA, the CDR3 is TGTGCCAGCAATTCACGGGACACTGAAGCTTTCTTT. Translation: CASNSRDTEAFF.

This clone was counted a few times. CDR3 sequence (DNA): TGTGCCAGCAGCTCCCCTCAATGGCTGAACACTGAAGCTTTCTTT. It specifies CASSSPQWLNTEAFF. The chain couples TRBV11-3 to TRBJ1-1; D unclear. The germline CDR1 and CDR2 sequences are SGHNT and YENEEA. The CDR3 has 15 amino acids. Trimming left V 4 bases short and J 0 bases short, with 12 bases between.

The chain couples TRBV6-1 to TRBJ1-1; 7 bases are shared with TRBD1. The V segment lost 5 bases and the J segment 6 bases; nucleotides outside the gene matches: 3. The V gene's germline CDR1 is MNHNS and CDR2 SASEGT. The CDR3 runs 12 residues. The CDR3 DNA follows: TGTGCCAGCAGTCTACAGGGGTCTGAAGCTTTCTTT. Translation: CASSLQGSEAFF.

The chain uses TRBV4-3 and TRBJ1-1; 7 bases fit TRBD1. CDR3 length equals 16 residues. Looked up from germline, CDR1 is LGHNA and CDR2 is YSLEER. The trim removed 0 bases at V and 0 bases at J, leaving 4 bases unmatched. CDR3 bases: TGCGCCAGCAGCCAAGAACATACAGGGGTGAACACTGAAGCTTTCTTT. This translates into CASSQEHTGVNTEAFF.

The genes are TRBV25-1 and TRBJ1-6; no firm D call. The CDR3 runs 14 residues. The germline V and J ends were trimmed by 7 bases and 4 bases, with 11 bases remaining between them. Per germline, CDR1 MGHDK and CDR2 SYGVNS. CDR3 residues: CASKLGGYNSPLHF. CDR3 DNA: TGTGCCAGCAAGTTAGGAGGTTATAATTCACCCCTCCACTTT.

The chain couples TRBV4-3 to TRBJ1-2; TRBD1 aligns across 7 bases. In germline, CDR1 is LGHNA, CDR2 YSLEER. The CDR3 spans 16 residues. Trimming removed 2 bases from V and 9 bases from J; junction bases left unmatched: 15. This CDR3 reads CASSQPVLGTASSYTF. The CDR3 DNA reads as TGCGCCAGCAGCCAACCAGTCCTGGGGACAGCGAGTAGCTACACCTTC.

V and J are TRBV5-1 and TRBJ1-1, with D maybe TRBD1 (6 bases). Trimming removed 0 bases at V and 5 bases at J, with 11 bases between. CDR1 and CDR2 (germline): SGHRS, YFSETQ. This CDR3 comprises 14 residues. The CDR3 DNA is TGCGCCAGCAGCTTGGACAGGGTGATTACTGAAGCTTTCTTT. Translation: CASSLDRVITEAFF.

This chain uses TRBV13 with TRBJ2-1, with 8 bases aligning to TRBD2. The CDR3 extends over 17 amino acids. CDR1 and CDR2 (germline): PRHDT, FYEKMQ (reference sequence). After removal of 5 bases from V and 0 bases from J, the junction contained 9 bases not matched to a gene. This CDR3 is CASSPNRAGASYNEQFF. CDR3 DNA sequence: TGTGCCAGCAGCCCCAATCGAGCGGGAGCCTCCTACAATGAGCAGTTCTTC.

The chain is built from TRBV9 and TRBJ2-1; D remains ambiguous. CDR3 length equals 14 residues. Trimming cost V 3 bases and J 0 bases, with 7 bases left between them. Germline V CDR1 and CDR2: SGDLS, YYNGEE. In DNA form, the CDR3 reads TGTGCCAGCAGCGCGGGTAGCTCCTACAATGAGCAGTTCTTC. It codes for CASSAGSSYNEQFF.

This chain connects TRBV19 to TRBJ2-7, with 7 bases that match TRBD1. This CDR3 is 13 amino acids long. Germline V gives CDR1 LNHDA, CDR2 SQIVND (reference sequence). Trimming took 6 bases from V and 0 from J; bases not matched to a gene: 2. The CDR3 nucleotides read TGTGCCAGTAGGACAGGGCCCTCCTACGAGCAGTACTTC. Protein: CASRTGPSYEQYF.

V is TRBV7-6 and J is TRBJ1-1, with D uncertain. Per the germline V gene, CDR1 is SGHVS and CDR2 is FNYEAQ. The CDR3 runs to 13 residues. V was pared by 8 bases and J by 0 bases, with 10 bases between. The CDR3 DNA reads TGTGCCAGCGGAGAGGAATTGAACACTGAAGCTTTCTTT. This codes for CASGEELNTEAFF.

The chain employs TRBV7-9 and TRBJ1-5; D is unclear. V shed 2 bases and J shed 1 base, with 9 bases lying between them. The germline CDR1 and CDR2 sequences are SEHNR and FQNEAQ (reference sequence). The CDR3 covers 15 residues. For the CDR3, the DNA is TGTGCCAGCAGCTTAAGCGAGGGCAGCAATCAGCCCCAGCATTTT. Encoded protein: CASSLSEGSNQPQHF. Looking up the rest from reference TRBV7-9 and TRBJ1-5 gives the full variable domain: DTGVSQNPRHKITKRGQNVTFRCDPISEHNRLYWYRQTLGQGPEFLTYFQNEAQLEKSRLLSDRFSAERPKGSFSTLEIQRTEQGDSAMYLCASSLSEGSNQPQHFGDGTRLSIL.

The CDR3 is CASSRTPTTEAFF. CDR3 nucleotides: TGTGCCAGCTCACGAACACCGACTACAGAAGCTTTCTTT. J is TRBJ1-1 and V is TRBV18; D call uncertain. This CDR3 comprises 13 residues. V was cut by 4 bases and J by 8 bases, with 14 bases left in between. Germline values: CDR1 KGHSH, CDR2 LQKENI.

The chain is built from TRBV6-1 and TRBJ2-7, with D maybe TRBD2 (7 bases). Germline V lookup: CDR1 MNHNS, CDR2 SASEGT. V was cut by 4 bases and J by 3 bases, with 13 bases left in between. The CDR3 contains 14 residues. CDR3 in amino acids: CASSVRGANYEQYF. DNA for the CDR3: TGTGCCAGCAGTGTTCGGGGGGCAAACTACGAGCAGTACTTC.

The rearrangement links TRBV28 to TRBJ1-2; 8 nucleotides align to TRBD1. Germline V CDR1 and CDR2: MDHEN, SYDVKM. This CDR3 contains 15 residues. With 3 bases clipped from V and 5 bases from J, the junction kept 8 bases outside the gene matches. The CDR3 region is CASSFPTGEGYGYTF. CDR3 in DNA: TGTGCCAGCAGTTTCCCGACAGGGGAGGGGTATGGCTACACCTTC.

V is TRBV2 and J is TRBJ2-3, with 7 bases identical to TRBD2. Germline CDR1 SNHLY, CDR2 FYNNEI. The CDR3 is made up of 17 amino acids. After removal of 0 bases from V and 0 bases from J, the junction contained 6 bases not matched to a gene. CDR3: CASSEAFTSASTDTQYF. The DNA for the CDR3 is TGTGCCAGCAGTGAAGCCTTTACTAGCGCGAGCACAGATACGCAGTATTTT. The full variable domain, its missing parts supplied by reference TRBV2 and TRBJ2-3, is EPEVTQTPSHQVTQMGQEVILRCVPISNHLYFYWYRQILGQKVEFLVSFYNNEISEKSEIFDDQFSVERPDGSNFTLKIRSTKLEDSAMYFCASSEAFTSASTDTQYFGPGTRLTVL.

The chain links TRBV30 to TRBJ2-3; TRBD1 matches 9 bases. Germline V gene data show CDR1 as GTSNPN and CDR2 as SVGIG (reference sequence). Losses at the gene ends were 3 bases for V and 3 bases for J; bases not matched to a gene: 10. This CDR3 is built from 16 residues. The CDR3 DNA reads as TGTGCCTGGAGCTCCCCCGGGACAGGGTGGACAGATACGCAGTATTTT. Residues: CAWSSPGTGWTDTQYF. The full variable domain, rest sourced from reference TRBV30 and TRBJ2-3, is SQTIHQWPATLVQPVGSPLSLECTVEGTSNPNLYWYRQAAGRGLQLLFYSVGIGQISSEVPQNLSASRPQDRQFILSSKKLLLSDSGFYLCAWSSPGTGWTDTQYFGPGTRLTVL.